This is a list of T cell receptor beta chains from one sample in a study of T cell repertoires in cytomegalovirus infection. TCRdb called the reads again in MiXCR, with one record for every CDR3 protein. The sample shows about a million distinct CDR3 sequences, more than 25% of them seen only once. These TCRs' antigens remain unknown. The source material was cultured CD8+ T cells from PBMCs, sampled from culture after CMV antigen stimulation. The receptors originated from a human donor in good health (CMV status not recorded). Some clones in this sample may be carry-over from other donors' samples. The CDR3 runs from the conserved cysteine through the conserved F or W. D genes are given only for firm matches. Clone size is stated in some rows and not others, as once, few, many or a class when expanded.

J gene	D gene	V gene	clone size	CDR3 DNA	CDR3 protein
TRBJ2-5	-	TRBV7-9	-	TGTGCCAGCAGCCCCCCGACACGGACGGGGACCCAGTACTTC	CASSPPTRTGTQYF
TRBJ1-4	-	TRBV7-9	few	TGTGCCAGCAGCCGCTTGTCGTCTAATGAAAAACTGTTTTTT	CASSRLSSNEKLFF
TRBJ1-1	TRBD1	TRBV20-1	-	TGCAGTGCTAGAGATCGGGACAGGGTTTCGTACACTGAAGCTTTCTTT	CSARDRDRVSYTEAFF
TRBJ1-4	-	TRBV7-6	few	TGTGCCAGCAGCGGCCCCCGGGCGATTAATGAAAAACTGTTTTTT	CASSGPRAINEKLFF
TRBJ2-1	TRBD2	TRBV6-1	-	TGTGCCAGCAGTGAAGAGCGGGGATCCTACAATGAGCAGTTCTTC	CASSEERGSYNEQFF
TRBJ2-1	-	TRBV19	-	TGTGCCAGTAGTATTTTAGGGATCGGGGGGCCCTACAATGAGCAGTTCTTC	CASSILGIGGPYNEQFF
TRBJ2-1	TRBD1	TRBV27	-	TGTGCCAGCAGTCCGGGACAGGGGGTCGATGAGCAGTTCTTC	CASSPGQGVDEQFF
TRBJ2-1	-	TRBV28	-	TGTGCCAGCAGTCCATCCCAGGCTGAGCAGTTCTTC	CASSPSQAEQFF
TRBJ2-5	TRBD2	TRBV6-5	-	TGTGCCAGCAGCGGGGGACTAGCGGAACAAGAGACCCAGTACTTC	CASSGGLAEQETQYF
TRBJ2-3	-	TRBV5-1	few	TGCGCCAGCAGCTTGGCAATAGCGCGTGATACGCAGTATTTT	CASSLAIARDTQYF
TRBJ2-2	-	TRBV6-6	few	TGTGCCAGCAGTCAGAGGCCCGGGGAGCTGTTTTTT	CASSQRPGELFF
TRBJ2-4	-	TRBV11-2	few	TGTGCCAGCAGCTTAGGCCCGGACAGCAAAAACATTCAGTACTTC	CASSLGPDSKNIQYF
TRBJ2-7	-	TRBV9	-	TGTGCCAGCAGCGGCGTGGAAGGGCGGTACGAGCAGTACTTC	CASSGVEGRYEQYF
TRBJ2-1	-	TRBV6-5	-	TGTGCCAGCGCAGGTCAGGGCAATGAGCAGTTCTTC	CASAGQGNEQFF
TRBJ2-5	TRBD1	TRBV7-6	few	TGTGCCAGCAGCTTGGAACCGGGACAGGTAGAGACCCAGTACTTC	CASSLEPGQVETQYF
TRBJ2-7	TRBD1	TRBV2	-	TGTGCCAGCAGTGATTTAGGGGACAGGGGCTACGAGCAGTACTTC	CASSDLGDRGYEQYF
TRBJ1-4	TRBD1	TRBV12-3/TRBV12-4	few	TGTGCCAGCACCTCGTCCCGGACAGGGGGCGAAAAACTGTTTTTT	CASTSSRTGGEKLFF
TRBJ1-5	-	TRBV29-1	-	TGCAGCGTGAAAGACCAGGGTGGTCAGCCCCAGCATTTT	CSVKDQGGQPQHF
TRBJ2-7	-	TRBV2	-	TGTGCCAGCATGGGATGGTCCGGGGCAGGGGCCTACGAGCAGTACTTC	CASMGWSGAGAYEQYF
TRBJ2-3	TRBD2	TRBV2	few	TGTGCCAGCAGTAGGACTAGAAGCTCCACCGATACGCAGTATTTT	CASSRTRSSTDTQYF
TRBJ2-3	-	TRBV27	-	TGTGCCAGCAGCCCCCTGGGGGGCCCAGATACGCAGTATTTT	CASSPLGGPDTQYF
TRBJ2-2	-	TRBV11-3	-	TGTGCCAGCAGCTTTGGGGTCAGCGCGAACACCGGGGAGCTGTTTTTT	CASSFGVSANTGELFF
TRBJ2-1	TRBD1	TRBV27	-	TGTGCCAGCAGCTCCGACAGGGGGGGAACCTACAATGAGCAGTTCTTC	CASSSDRGGTYNEQFF
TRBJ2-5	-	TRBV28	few	TGTGCCAGCAGTTTACTCGGACCCTATGGGGAGACCCAGTACTTC	CASSLLGPYGETQYF
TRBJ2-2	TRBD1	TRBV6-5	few	TGTGCCAGCAGTCTTCCCACAGGGGAGACCGGGGAGCTGTTTTTT	CASSLPTGETGELFF
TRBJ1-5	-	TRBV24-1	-	TGTGCCTACGTTCCTAGCAATCAGCCCCAGCATTTT	CAYVPSNQPQHF
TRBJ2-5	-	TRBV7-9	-	TGTGCCAGCAGCTATATCGGGGCCCAAGAGACCCAGTACTTC	CASSYIGAQETQYF
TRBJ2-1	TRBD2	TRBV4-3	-	TGCGCCAGCAGTCAAGATCAGATTGGGCGGGGGGCTTATGAGCAGTTCTTC	CASSQDQIGRGAYEQFF
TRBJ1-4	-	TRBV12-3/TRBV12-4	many	TGTGCCAGCAGTCTCGGGGTCCCTAATGAAAAACTGTTTTTT	CASSLGVPNEKLFF
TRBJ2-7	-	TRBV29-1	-	TGCAGCGTTGAAGGTGTGGAGGGGCTGGACGAGCAGTACTTC	CSVEGVEGLDEQYF